This T cell receptor (beta chain) was captured by sequencing in a study of cytomegalovirus exposure and HLA in healthy donors (dated by TCRdb to the late 2010s). The study in broad terms: An earlier analysis of roughly 570 of the donors reported approximately 260 Gb of sequence data and 117 million unique TCR beta sequences obtained from 150 million to 200 million T cells. Roughly 300 gigabases of sequencing data and around 87 million unique TCR sequences were included in an early release covering about 700 HLA-typed donors. Among the roughly 400 genotyped donors, 81% belonged to the genetic ancestry cluster associated with self-reported Caucasian donors. The study aimed to test whether signatures of past pathogen exposure could be identified by cataloging public T cell receptors. The T cell repertoires of roughly 660 subjects were profiled by immunosequencing and related to cytomegalovirus serostatus. A separate validation cohort of 100 to 150 different subjects was used in addition to the approximately 640-subject first cohort. High-throughput TCR immunosequencing, statistical association of individual TCRs with disease status, and machine learning were combined to predict cytomegalovirus infection status. A later analysis re-examined previously published TCR beta repertoires from over 500 donors and added high-resolution HLA genotyping to investigate patterns of TCR occurrence. Rather than drawing on any new phenotypic data, the later analysis identified candidate immune exposures from TCR beta sequences and the way those sequences occurred across donors. To decide whether each TCR beta V gene segment behaved as functional or pseudogenic, an earlier analysis of some 540 of the donors relied on high-throughput TCR beta sequencing. Donor age, sex, ethnicity and CMV serostatus were compiled together with the repertoire data. A later genetic analysis took genome-wide SNP genotypes for about 55% of the 666 donors and used that subset as a discovery cohort. All discovery cohort repertoires had been generated using a single sequencing platform. HLA typing included class I and class II loci at four-digit resolution. Typing coverage differed by locus: A, B, C, DRB1 and DQB1 were typed in about 620-640 donors, DQA1 in about 560, DPA1 in nearly 610, and DPB1 in 400 to 480. Roughly five DR-DQ haplotypes were handled as single units for association and clustering, since linkage in the cohort was strong. Among a few hundred genotyped donors of the cohort, an average of 235,054 unique TCR beta nucleotide sequences were sequenced per donor, roughly 20% of them non-productive. Beyond this particular receptor, the publication reports: Cytomegalovirus status was reported to be diagnosed by the classifier with high specificity and sensitivity in both the original and validation cohorts. A few of the identified cytomegalovirus-associated TCR beta chains were confirmed in vitro to be specific for cytomegalovirus antigens. In a later analysis, TCR association rates were found to vary across HLA loci, with the most associated TCRs seen for DRB1 alleles and the fewest for HLA-C alleles. In a later analysis, HLA-associated TCR beta chains were found to be more clonally expanded and to have lower generation probabilities than equally common non-associated chains. According to a later analysis, parvovirus B19, influenza, CMV and Epstein-Barr virus appeared linked to several top co-occurrence clusters. Only TCR beta chains were sequenced in this cohort, and the absence of alpha or paired-chain data limited detectable features. Because HLA typing was unavailable for some donors at each locus, only the typed subset was used in association tests. In a later genetic analysis, a missense DCLRE1C variant was associated with V-gene and J-gene trimming of TCR beta chains, and the association was replicated in an independent cohort. The only immune exposure information available for the cohort was CMV serostatus. A cluster of highly shared sequence variants was judged likely to represent a technical artifact of the sequencing pipeline. A further reported finding was that TCR beta sequences accurately predicted the HLA-A and HLA-B alleles for most subjects in the first cohort. The presence/absence analyses assumed that sequencing depth was roughly uniform across donors, and that assumption may not be true. In an earlier analysis of approximately 600 of the donors, most TCR beta V segments were observed in productive rearrangements about 87% or about 30% of the time, broadly matching IMGT annotations. At a false discovery rate of 0.05, a later analysis linked 15,000 to 20,000 TCR beta sequences to specific HLA alleles. A later analysis found that most CMV-associated TCR beta chains appeared HLA-restricted, with HLA associations seemingly driven largely by CMV exposure. Linkage disequilibrium might explain the correlated functional status among segregating V segments, but an unknown experimental factor could not be ruled out. The authors suggested that the approach could potentially be extended to other disease states and immunological phenotypes. Because counts were too low, some 17 rarely observed V segments, including chromosome 9 orphons, were excluded from the earlier analysis of under 650 of the donors. According to a later genetic analysis, donors in an Asian-associated ancestry cluster had fewer N-insertions in productive TCRs than the approximately 630-donor mean. A total of 150 to 200 TCR beta chains were listed by the study as associated with cytomegalovirus. Strong co-occurrence of HLA alleles, especially DR and DQ, made assigning TCR associations to individual alleles difficult. Most TCR sequences were observed very rarely across donors, whereas some public TCRs were present in many individuals.

The cohort was made up of several hundred healthy bone marrow donors. At the time of sampling, all cohort members were nominally healthy, though unrecorded immune exposures were likely present. The donor was CMV seronegative and was included in the group of around 320 seronegative cohort members. Every donor gave a peripheral blood sample, and the peripheral blood mononuclear cells from that sample were used for TCR beta sequencing. Genomic DNA extraction from the blood cell samples was performed with the Qiagen DNeasy Blood Extraction Kit. The library was produced with the immunoSEQ multiplex PCR assay. For the multiplex PCR, a mixture combining 60 forward primers for TCR Vbeta segments and 13 reverse primers for TCR Jbeta segments was used. A multiplex PCR assay on genomic DNA amplified the CDR3 region of rearranged TCR beta genes. The Illumina HiSeq System was used to sequence the amplified TCR beta libraries as 87-base-pair reads. The original methods were these. A later analysis counted approximately 84 million unique TCR beta chains across the 650 to 700 repertoires, and about 10 million of these chains were shared by at least two donors. A nearest-neighbor algorithm error-corrected the raw reads and collapsed the reads into unique sequences, merging closely related sequences to remove PCR and sequencing errors. To assign V, D and J gene segments, CDR3 sequences were aligned to IMGT reference sequences. For a sequence to be retained, a match of at least six nucleotides to both a V gene segment and a J gene segment was required. Rearrangements were called productive when the CDR3 lacked stop codons and stayed in frame with V and J; all others were non-productive. Following IMGT convention, CDR3 was defined as the stretch from the second conserved V-encoded cysteine up to the conserved J-encoded phenylalanine. Sequences without an unambiguous match to a single V gene segment were excluded from the earlier analysis of almost 600 of the donors. In an earlier analysis of 587 of the donors, V segments were called functional above 56.7% productive rearrangements and were called segregating when the between-donor standard deviation exceeded 5%. A statistical classification framework was built to diagnose cytomegalovirus status from the catalog of TCR beta chain sequences. V and J gene assignment, in a later analysis, came from comparing TCR nucleotide sequences with IMGT/GENE-DB human TR gene sequences. The TCRdist pipeline was used in a later analysis to assign CDR3 sequences and most-parsimonious VDJ recombination scenarios. In a later analysis, every TCR beta chain was defined by the combination of its CDR3 amino acid sequence and its V-gene family, and reads without a unique V-gene family were dropped. A later analysis removed roughly 590 highly shared, low-generation-probability nucleotide sequences to deal with suspected cross-contamination and a sequencing artifact. In a later analysis, a clonal expansion index for each public chain was calculated from normalized within-repertoire ranks of inferred template counts. In a later analysis, generation probabilities were computed using a VDJ recombination model fitted to out-of-frame rearrangements, and the results were checked against IGoR. In a later analysis, TCR-TCR, TCR-HLA and TCR-CMV co-occurrence was scored with hypergeometric tests, and a repertoire-size bias correction was applied to TCR pairs. In a later analysis, false discovery rates were estimated by permuting HLA or CMV assignments 20 times. In a later analysis, co-occurring TCRs were grouped using DBSCAN, and TCRdist sequence similarity was added for clustering within HLA-allele-positive subsets. Repertoires with fewer than 30,000 or more than 120,000 public chains, plus five repertoires with anomalous nucleotide sharing, were excluded from co-occurrence clustering. Drawn from immuneACCESS, this table holds only the in-frame rearrangements with V and J called that TCRdb kept. Clones are partly lost; checked studies trace under half to an unresolved V gene and leave the rest unexplained. That table gives V, J and clone size, and the DNA gave D and trimming. The sample yields roughly 100,000 clones; roughly four fifths were counted once. Together, the top ten hold approximately 1.3% of the sample.

As regards this clone: This receptor's antigen is unknown. Per-base quality was not reported, and no clone a single base away is much larger than it.

This TCR was sampled from a man aged 35 to 55 in good health and CMV-seronegative. The sequenced material came from PBMCs.

CDR3 sequence: CASSTGHPYEQYF. The sequenced DNA is TGTGCCAGCAGCACCGGACACCCCTACGAGCAGTACTTC. The rearrangement joined TRBV7-9 to TRBJ2-7; the best D guess is TRBD1, with 5 bases matching. The trim is 5 bases for V and 2 bases for J, with a gap of 10 bases between the germline ends. The germline V gene (reference sequence) gives CDR1 as SEHNR and CDR2 as FQNEAQ. Inclusive of the bounding cysteine and phenylalanine, the CDR3 is 13 residues long. The only DNA kept is the CDR3, 39 bases in frame from the first base.